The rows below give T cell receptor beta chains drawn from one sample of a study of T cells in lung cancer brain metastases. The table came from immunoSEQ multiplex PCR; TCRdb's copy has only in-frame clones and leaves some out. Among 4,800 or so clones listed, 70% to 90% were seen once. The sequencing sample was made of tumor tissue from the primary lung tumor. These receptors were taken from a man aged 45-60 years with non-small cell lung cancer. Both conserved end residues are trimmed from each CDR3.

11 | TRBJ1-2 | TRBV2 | ASALRTFWGYT
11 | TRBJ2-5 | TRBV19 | ASSNRLGETQY
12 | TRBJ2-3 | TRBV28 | ASSPGGSTDTQY
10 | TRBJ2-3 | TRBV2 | ASSRIAGVWY
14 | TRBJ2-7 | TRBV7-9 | ASSFGMGGFSYEQY
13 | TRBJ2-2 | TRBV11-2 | ASSPPVGYTGELF
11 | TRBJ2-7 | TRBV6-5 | ASSYNRGGEQY
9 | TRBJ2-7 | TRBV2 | ASSAKPGPT
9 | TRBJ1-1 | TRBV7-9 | ASSKGGEAF
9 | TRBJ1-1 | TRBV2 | ASSEGLEAF
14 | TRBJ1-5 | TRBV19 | ATTVGQGVHLGSQH
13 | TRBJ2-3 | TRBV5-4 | ASSPTAGGGDTQY
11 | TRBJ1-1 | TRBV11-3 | ASSFDTGTEAF
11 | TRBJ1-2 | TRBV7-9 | ASSLDRFYGYT
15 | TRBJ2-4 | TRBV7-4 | ASSFWGGEDVKNIQY
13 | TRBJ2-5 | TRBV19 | ASSVASGSGETQY
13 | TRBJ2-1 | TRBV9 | ASSKGGALYNEQF
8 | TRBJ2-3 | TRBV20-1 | SATGDTQY
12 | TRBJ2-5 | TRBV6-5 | ASGGAFPSGTQY
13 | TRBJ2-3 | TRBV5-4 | ASMGPDRGTDTQY
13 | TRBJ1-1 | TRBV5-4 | ASSFGWGGNTEAF
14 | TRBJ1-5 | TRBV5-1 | ASSLGVDRLAEPQH
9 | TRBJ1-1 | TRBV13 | ASSFLTEAF
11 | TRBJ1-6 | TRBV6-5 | ASSSAVVSPLH
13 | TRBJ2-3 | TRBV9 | ASSVGAGITDTQY
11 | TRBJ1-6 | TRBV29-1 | SVGRDRNSPLH
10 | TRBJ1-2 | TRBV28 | ASHSAAYGYT
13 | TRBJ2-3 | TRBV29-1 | SVFPLAGVTDTQY
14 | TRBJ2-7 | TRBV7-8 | ASNLEGAGKTYEQY